This T cell receptor beta chain was retrieved from a study of blood T cell repertoires in COVID-19. Measured with immunoSEQ multiplex PCR; TCRdb has only the in-frame clones, and not every one. The sample records 60,000 to 85,000 clones, 60% to 80% being singletons. Only one count was recorded for this clone. Germline values: CDR1 MDHEN, CDR2 SYDVKM. The CDR3 totals 14 residues. The germline V and J ends were trimmed by 3 bases and 6 bases, with 12 bases remaining between them. Sequencing was done on a sample of peripheral blood. This receptor was taken from a human donor in a cohort sampled during active COVID-19. The chain uses TRBV28 and TRBJ1-5; D is undetermined. CDR3 protein: CASSFMRVSQPQHF. The CDR3 DNA sequence: TGTGCCAGCAGTTTTATGCGGGTTAGTCAGCCCCAGCATTTT.